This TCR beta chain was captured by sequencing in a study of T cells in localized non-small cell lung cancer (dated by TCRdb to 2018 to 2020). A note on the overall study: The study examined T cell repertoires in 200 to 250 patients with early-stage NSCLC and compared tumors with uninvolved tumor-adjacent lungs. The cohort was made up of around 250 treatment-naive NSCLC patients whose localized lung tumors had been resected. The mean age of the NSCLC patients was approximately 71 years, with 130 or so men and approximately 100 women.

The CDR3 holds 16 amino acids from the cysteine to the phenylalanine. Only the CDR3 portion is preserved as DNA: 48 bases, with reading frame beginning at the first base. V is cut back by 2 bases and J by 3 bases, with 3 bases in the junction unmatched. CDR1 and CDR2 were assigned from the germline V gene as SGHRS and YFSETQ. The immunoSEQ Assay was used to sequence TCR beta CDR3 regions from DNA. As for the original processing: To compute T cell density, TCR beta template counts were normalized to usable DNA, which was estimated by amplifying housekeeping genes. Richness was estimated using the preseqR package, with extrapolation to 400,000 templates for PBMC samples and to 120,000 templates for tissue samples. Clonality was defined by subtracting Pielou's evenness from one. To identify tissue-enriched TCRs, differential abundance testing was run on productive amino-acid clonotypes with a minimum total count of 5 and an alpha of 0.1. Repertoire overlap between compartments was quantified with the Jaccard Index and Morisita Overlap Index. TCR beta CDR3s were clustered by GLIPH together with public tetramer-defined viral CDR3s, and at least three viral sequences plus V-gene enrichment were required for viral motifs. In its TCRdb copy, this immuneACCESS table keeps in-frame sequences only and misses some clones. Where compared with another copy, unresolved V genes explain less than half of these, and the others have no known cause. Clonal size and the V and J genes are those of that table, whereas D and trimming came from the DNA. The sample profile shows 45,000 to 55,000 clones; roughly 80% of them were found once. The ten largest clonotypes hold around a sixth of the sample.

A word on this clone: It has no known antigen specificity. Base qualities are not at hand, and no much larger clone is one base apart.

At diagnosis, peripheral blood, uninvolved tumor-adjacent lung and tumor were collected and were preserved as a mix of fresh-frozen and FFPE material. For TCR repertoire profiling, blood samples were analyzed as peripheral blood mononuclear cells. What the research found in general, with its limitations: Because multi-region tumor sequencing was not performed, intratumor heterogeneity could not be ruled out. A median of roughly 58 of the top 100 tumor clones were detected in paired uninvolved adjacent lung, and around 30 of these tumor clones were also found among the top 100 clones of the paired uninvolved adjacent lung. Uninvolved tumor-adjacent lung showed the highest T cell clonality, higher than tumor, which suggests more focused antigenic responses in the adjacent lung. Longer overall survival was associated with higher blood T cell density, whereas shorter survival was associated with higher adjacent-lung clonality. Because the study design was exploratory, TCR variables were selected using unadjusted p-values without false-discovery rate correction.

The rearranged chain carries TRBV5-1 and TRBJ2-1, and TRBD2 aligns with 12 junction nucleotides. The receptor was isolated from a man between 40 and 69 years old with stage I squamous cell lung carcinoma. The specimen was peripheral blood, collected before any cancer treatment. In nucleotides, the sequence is TGCGCCAGCAGCTTCCAGACTAGCGGGGGCTACAATGAGCAGTTCTTC. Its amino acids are CASSFQTSGGYNEQFF.